The 10 T cell receptor beta chains below were found in one sample sequenced in a study of blood T cell repertoires in COVID-19. Assay used: immunoSEQ multiplex PCR; TCRdb lists only in-frame clones, some missing. Altogether 390,000 or so clones are present, 80% to 90% being singletons, with the ten largest covering more than 9%. The material sequenced was peripheral blood. The receptor source for this set is a woman under 40 with COVID-19, enrolled during active disease.

The chain uses TRBV28 and TRBJ2-2, with 8 bases lining up with TRBD1. This CDR3 region has 16 residues. V was pared by 4 bases and J by 4 bases, with 8 bases of the junction left unmatched. Looked up from germline, CDR1 is MDHEN and CDR2 is SYDVKM. The CDR3: CASSSFRDRSTGELFF. CDR3 bases: TGTGCCAGCAGTTCGTTCCGGGACAGGTCCACCGGGGAGCTGTTTTTT.

The genes are TRBV10-3 and TRBJ2-3, with TRBD2 identical over 7 bases. Germline CDR1 is ENHRY and CDR2 is SYGVKD. This CDR3 contains 13 residues. The J segment lost 4 bases and the V segment lost 6 bases, leaving 4 bases of the junction unmatched. The chain's CDR3 is CAIREGGPDTQYF. CDR3 in DNA: TGTGCCATCAGAGAGGGAGGGCCAGATACGCAGTATTTT.

V and J are TRBV7-2 and TRBJ2-3; maybe TRBD2 (5 bases). The CDR3 runs to 15 residues. V was cut by 2 bases and J by 4 bases, with 13 bases left in between. Looked up from germline, CDR1 is SGHTA and CDR2 is FQGNSA. The CDR3 sequence: CASSLRLAGADTQYF. CDR3 DNA: TGTGCCAGCAGCTTAAGGCTAGCTGGCGCAGATACGCAGTATTTT.

J is TRBJ2-7 and V is TRBV5-8; TRBD1 might be the D (6 bases). This CDR3 has 17 residues. Germline V gene data show CDR1 as SGHTS and CDR2 as YDEGEE. Trimming removed 5 bases at V and 0 bases at J, with 21 bases between. The CDR3 nucleotides are TGTGCCAGCAGTTTCCCCGGACAGAGCCCATTCTCCTACGAGCAGTACTTC. Translating gives CASSFPGQSPFSYEQYF.

V is TRBV4-1 and J is TRBJ2-1; 9 nucleotides align to TRBD2. Germline V CDR1 and CDR2: MGHRA, YSYEKL. Unmatched junction bases numbered 8, after V lost 3 bases and J lost 5 bases. The CDR3 has 16 residues. Here the CDR3 DNA reads TGCGCCAGCAGCCACCTGAGACTAGCGGAAGACAATGAGCAGTTCTTC. Its protein product is CASSHLRLAEDNEQFF.

The chain combines TRBV28 with TRBJ2-7, with D perhaps TRBD2 (6 bases). CDR1 and CDR2 (germline): MDHEN, SYDVKM. CDR3 length: 14 residues. V was pared by 4 bases and J by 5 bases, with 15 bases between. The DNA of the CDR3 is TGTGCCAGCAGTTCGCACGGGAGTACCCACGAGCAGTACTTC. It yields the protein CASSSHGSTHEQYF.

The V call is TRBV5-8, the J call TRBJ2-3, with D possibly being TRBD2 (5 bases). Germline values: CDR1 SGHTS, CDR2 YDEGEE. This CDR3 spans 16 amino acids. The V end was cut by 2 bases, the J end by 8 bases, with 21 bases between. CDR3 DNA sequence: TGTGCCAGCAGCTTTCGAGGAGGAGACTTGGTGGTTACGCAGTATTTT. Its protein product is CASSFRGGDLVVTQYF. Combining the CDR3 with reference TRBV5-8 and TRBJ2-3 gives the whole variable domain EAGVTQSPTHLIKTRGQQATLRCSPISGHTSVYWYQQALGLGLQFLLWYDEGEERNRGNFPPRFSGRQFPNYSSELNVNALELEDSALYLCASSFRGGDLVVTQYFGPGTRLTVL.

The chain has TRBV7-9 and TRBJ1-2, with D unclear. There are 11 residues in the CDR3. V was shortened by 7 bases and J by 7 bases, with 10 bases between the two germline ends. Germline loops: CDR1 SEHNR, CDR2 FQNEAQ (reference sequence). CDR3 DNA: TGTGCCAGCACCCTATCTATTGGCTACACCTTC. This encodes CASTLSIGYTF. Supplemented by reference TRBV7-9 and TRBJ1-2, the full variable domain reads DTGVSQNPRHKITKRGQNVTFRCDPISEHNRLYWYRQTLGQGPEFLTYFQNEAQLEKSRLLSDRFSAERPKGSFSTLEIQRTEQGDSAMYLCASTLSIGYTFGSGTRLTVV.

The V gene is TRBV7-9, the J gene TRBJ2-5, with D perhaps TRBD2 (6 bases). Germline V CDR1 and CDR2: SEHNR, FQNEAQ (reference sequence). CDR3 length: 15 amino acids. Trimming stripped 3 bases from V and 5 bases from J, with 16 bases between. The CDR3 loop is CASSFWGQGGETQYF. CDR3 sequence (DNA): TGTGCCAGCAGCTTCTGGGGCCAGGGAGGCGAGACCCAGTACTTC.

V usage is TRBV28 and J usage is TRBJ1-4; D possibly corresponds to TRBD1 (5 bases). Trimming shortened V by 5 bases and J by 5 bases, and 18 bases separated the two germline ends. CDR3 size: 16 residues. Germline CDR1 reads MDHEN; CDR2 reads SYDVKM. The CDR3 region is CASSPLEAGRNEKLFF. The CDR3 DNA is TGTGCCAGCAGTCCCCTAGAGGCAGGGCGAAATGAAAAACTGTTTTTT.